This entry lists 5 T cell receptor beta chains sequenced from one sample in a study of T cells in Graves' hyperthyroidism and ophthalmopathy. Amplified regions were TCR beta CDR3 sequences from RNA transcripts. HTBI primers drove first-round RT-PCR of the TCR CDR3. Using its own MiXCR run on the multiplex PCR reads, TCRdb lists one record per CDR3 protein. In the table there are 500,000 to 600,000 distinct CDR3 sequences, 46% of which are singletons. Sequencing used peripheral blood or thyroid tissue (not recorded which). The receptor source for this set is an adult woman with Graves' disease, either hyperthyroidism or ophthalmopathy (not recorded which).

This clonotype was observed many times. J is TRBJ1-2 and V is TRBV12-3 or TRBV12-4; no reliable D call. V lost 2 bases and J lost 0, with 7 bases in between. CDR3 size: 14 residues. CDR3 sequence reads: CASSLQVTNYGYTF. The CDR3 coding sequence is TGTGCCAGCAGTTTACAGGTTACTAACTATGGCTACACCTTC.

The chain recombines TRBV29-1 with TRBJ2-5; D is possibly TRBD2 (6 bases). The V end was cut by 6 bases, the J end by 0 bases, with 26 bases between. Germline-derived CDR1 and CDR2 are SQVTM and ANQGSEA. The CDR3 has 18 residues. For the CDR3, the DNA is TGCAGCGTCGCAGACTCCGGGGGAACAGGAACGTACCAAGAGACCCAGTACTTC. Its translation: CSVADSGGTGTYQETQYF.

This clonotype occurred many times. This chain uses TRBV9 with TRBJ2-2; D is tentatively TRBD1 or TRBD2 (6 bases each). V was clipped by 4 bases and J by 4 bases, with 17 bases between them. Germline CDR1 and CDR2: SGDLS and YYNGEE. This CDR3 region has 16 residues. This CDR3 is CASSSRGDTFTGELFF. The CDR3 DNA sequence: TGTGCCAGCAGCTCGAGGGGGGACACCTTCACCGGGGAGCTGTTTTTT.

This clonotype was seen more than once but under ten times. This rearrangement joins TRBV7-9 to TRBJ1-1; D perhaps matches TRBD1 (5 bases). V gave up 4 bases and J gave up 7 bases, with 10 bases separating them. The CDR3 loop spans 12 amino acids. The germline CDR1 and CDR2 sequences are SEHNR and FQNEAQ (reference sequence). The CDR3 spells CASSSPGDEAFF. In DNA form, the CDR3 reads TGTGCCAGCAGCTCCCCGGGGGATGAAGCTTTCTTT.

This rearrangement joins TRBV12-3 or TRBV12-4 to TRBJ1-6, with D possibly being TRBD1 (5 bases). The CDR3 is 15 residues long. Trimming removed 4 bases from V and 8 bases from J, with 15 bases in between. Here the CDR3 DNA reads TGTGCCAGCAGTTCCGGACTCTCGGGGGATTCACCCCTCCACTTT. Translating it yields CASSSGLSGDSPLHF.